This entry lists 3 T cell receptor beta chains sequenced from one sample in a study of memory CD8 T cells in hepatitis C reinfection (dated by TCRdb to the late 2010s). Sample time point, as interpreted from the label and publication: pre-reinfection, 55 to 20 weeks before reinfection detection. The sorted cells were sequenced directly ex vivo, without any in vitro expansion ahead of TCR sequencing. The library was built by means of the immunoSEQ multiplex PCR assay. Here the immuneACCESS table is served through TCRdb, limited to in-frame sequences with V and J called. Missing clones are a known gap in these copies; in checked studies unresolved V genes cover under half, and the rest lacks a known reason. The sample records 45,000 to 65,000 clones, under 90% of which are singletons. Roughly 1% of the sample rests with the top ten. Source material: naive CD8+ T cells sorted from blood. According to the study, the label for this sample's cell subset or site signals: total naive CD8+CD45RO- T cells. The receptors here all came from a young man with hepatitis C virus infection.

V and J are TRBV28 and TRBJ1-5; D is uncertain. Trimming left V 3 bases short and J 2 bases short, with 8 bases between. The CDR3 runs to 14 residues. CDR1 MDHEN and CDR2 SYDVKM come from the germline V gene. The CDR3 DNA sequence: TGTGCCAGCAGTTTGTCGGGTCGCAATCAGCCCCAGCATTTT. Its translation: CASSLSGRNQPQHF.

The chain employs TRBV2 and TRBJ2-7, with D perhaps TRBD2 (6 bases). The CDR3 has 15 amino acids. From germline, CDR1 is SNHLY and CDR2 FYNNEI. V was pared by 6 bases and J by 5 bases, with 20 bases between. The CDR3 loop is CASREGTTLIDEQYF. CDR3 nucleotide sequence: TGTGCCAGCAGGGAGGGGACCACACTAATCGACGAGCAGTACTTC.

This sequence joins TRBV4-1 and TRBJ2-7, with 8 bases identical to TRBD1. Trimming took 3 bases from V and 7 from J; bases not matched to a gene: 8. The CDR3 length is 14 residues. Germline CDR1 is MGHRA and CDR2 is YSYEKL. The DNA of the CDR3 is TGCGCCAGCAGCCAGTCTGACAGGGGATGGGAGCAGTACTTC. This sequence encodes CASSQSDRGWEQYF.